One sample yielded the 10 T cell receptor beta chains listed below, sequenced in a study of cytomegalovirus exposure and HLA in healthy donors (dated by TCRdb to about 2017). The library came from the immunoSEQ multiplex PCR assay. Not all clones reach the TCRdb copy of this immuneACCESS table, which keeps in-frame sequences only. Checked studies attribute under half of the gap to unresolved V genes and leave the rest unexplained. The sample records tens of thousands of clones, 95% of which are singletons. The ten largest clones represent 0.69% of the sample. Sample: PBMCs. The receptors originated from a young woman in good health and CMV-seronegative.

This chain connects TRBV6-6 to TRBJ2-1; 8 bases match TRBD2. This CDR3 has 13 residues. Germline V gene sequence: CDR1 MNHNY, CDR2 SVGAGI (reference sequence). Trimming took 2 bases from V and 12 from J; bases not matched to a gene: 6. This CDR3 is CASSYLLAGGQFF. CDR3 sequence (DNA): TGTGCCAGCAGTTACCTGCTAGCGGGCGGGCAGTTCTTC.

V and J are TRBV27 and TRBJ2-5, with TRBD2 matching 9 bases. This CDR3 is built from 18 residues. The V gene end was trimmed by 2 bases and the J gene end by 5 bases; junction bases not matched to a gene: 15. The germline V gene encodes CDR1 MNHEY and CDR2 SMNVEV (reference sequence). Here the CDR3 DNA reads TGTGCCAGCAGTTTAAGTCTCGGGCTAGCGGGGAGATCGGAGACCCAGTACTTC. It encodes CASSLSLGLAGRSETQYF.

The sample holds one count of this clone. This sequence joins TRBV15 and TRBJ1-5, with 9 bases matching TRBD1. The V gene's germline CDR1 is LNHNV and CDR2 YYDKDF (reference sequence). V lost 0 bases, J lost 4 bases, and 4 bases stayed unmatched. The CDR3 is made up of 16 amino acids. The CDR3 DNA reads as TGTGCCACCAGCAGAGATCCGGGACAGGGAAATCAGCCCCAGCATTTT. This codes for CATSRDPGQGNQPQHF.

The chain carries TRBV11-3 and TRBJ2-1, with 12 nucleotides matching TRBD1. V shed 4 bases, J shed 9 bases, and the junction held 10 bases outside the gene matches. Germline assignment: CDR1 SGHNT and CDR2 YENEEA. The CDR3 runs 16 residues. CDR3 nucleotide sequence: TGTGCCAGCAGCTCCTCGGGGACAGGGGGCTTCGGTGAGCAGTTCTTC. It yields the protein CASSSSGTGGFGEQFF. Full variable domain (remainder filled in from reference TRBV11-3 and TRBJ2-1): EAGVVQSPRYKIIEKKQPVAFWCNPISGHNTLYWYLQNLGQGPELLIRYENEEAVDDSQLPKDRFSAERLKGVDSTLKIQPAELGDSAVYLCASSSSGTGGFGEQFFGPGTRLTVL.

Only one count was recorded for this clone. The chain employs TRBV15 and TRBJ2-7, with 14 bases identical to TRBD2. CDR3 length equals 17 residues. The germline CDR1 and CDR2 sequences are LNHNV and YYDKDF (reference sequence). Losses at the gene ends were 5 bases for V and 2 bases for J; bases not matched to a gene: 8. In nucleotides, the CDR3 is TGTGCCACCAGCCATCGACTAGCGGGAGGGGCAACCTACGAGCAGTACTTC. It codes for CATSHRLAGGATYEQYF.

The chain has TRBV7-9 and TRBJ2-5; TRBD2 agrees at 7 bases. The CDR3 has 16 amino acids. Germline trimming cut 0 bases from V and 4 bases from J; bases unmatched to any gene: 8. Germline values: CDR1 SEHNR, CDR2 FQNEAQ (reference sequence). CDR3 region: CASSLAWRPGGETQYF. The CDR3 region has the DNA TGTGCCAGCAGCTTAGCATGGAGACCGGGAGGAGAGACCCAGTACTTC.

The V gene is TRBV2, the J gene TRBJ1-2, with D uncertain. The V end lost 6 bases, the J end lost 11 bases, and 19 bases lay between the germline ends. Per the germline V gene, CDR1 is SNHLY and CDR2 is FYNNEI. CDR3 length equals 13 residues. The CDR3 sequence is CASSTAPGGGYTF. As DNA, the CDR3 is TGTGCCAGCAGCACGGCTCCGGGAGGTGGGTACACCTTC.

The chain uses TRBV30 and TRBJ2-3; 11 nucleotides line up with TRBD2. This CDR3 region has 18 residues. From germline, CDR1 is GTSNPN and CDR2 SVGIG (reference sequence). V lost 2 bases and J lost 4; bases outside the gene matches: 14. The CDR3 is CAWSWGFISSGRADTQYF. CDR3 nucleotides: TGTGCCTGGAGTTGGGGGTTTATTAGTAGCGGGAGGGCAGATACGCAGTATTTT. Full variable domain (missing parts from reference TRBV30 and TRBJ2-3): SQTIHQWPATLVQPVGSPLSLECTVEGTSNPNLYWYRQAAGRGLQLLFYSVGIGQISSEVPQNLSASRPQDRQFILSSKKLLLSDSGFYLCAWSWGFISSGRADTQYFGPGTRLTVL.

This clone appeared once. The chain combines TRBV6-5 with TRBJ2-1, with 10 bases lining up with TRBD1. After removal of 8 bases from V and 10 bases from J, the junction contained 11 bases not matched to a gene. The CDR3 sequence is 14 residues long. Germline CDR1 reads MNHEY; CDR2 reads SVGAGI. CDR3 sequence (DNA): TGTGCCAGCGGAAAGAGACAGGGGGCAGCGGAGCAGTTCTTC. It specifies CASGKRQGAAEQFF.

This clone appeared a single time. The DNA of the CDR3 is TGTGCCAGTAGCCAAGGACTAGCCGATACGCAGTATTTT. Translation: CASSQGLADTQYF. The chain is built from TRBV19 and TRBJ2-3, with 8 bases that match TRBD2. Germline CDR1 reads LNHDA; CDR2 reads SQIVND (reference sequence). Trimming took 6 bases from V and 6 from J; bases not matched to a gene: 5. This CDR3 is 13 amino acids long. Looking up the rest from reference TRBV19 and TRBJ2-3 gives the full variable domain: DGGITQSPKYLFRKEGQNVTLSCEQNLNHDAMYWYRQDPGQGLRLIYYSQIVNDFQKGDIAEGYSVSREKKESFPLTVTSAQKNPTAFYLCASSQGLADTQYFGPGTRLTVL.